This is a list of T cell receptor beta chains from one sample in a study of control samples from healthy donors and cancer patients. Sequencing used immunoSEQ multiplex PCR; TCRdb keeps in-frame clones, though not all of them. The table lists about 160,000 clones, 70% to 90% of them singletons, with around 11% in the top ten. The sequenced sample was blood. These receptors all stem from a man between 25 and 39 years old in good health. Both conserved end residues are part of each CDR3. D genes are given only for firm matches. Some rows mark clone size as missing; the rest say once, few, many or name a class of expanded clone.

>-|TRBJ1-5|-|TRBV6-1
CASSEAKVVGRLNQPQHF
TGTGCCAGCAGTGAAGCGAAAGTTGTAGGACGGCTCAATCAGCCCCAGCATTTT
>-|TRBJ2-2|once|TRBV2
CATLPGGHGTGELFF
TGTGCCACCCTGCCCGGAGGGCATGGCACCGGGGAGCTGTTTTTT
>TRBD2|TRBJ2-3|few|TRBV2
CASRRLAGRTDTQYF
TGTGCCAGCAGACGACTAGCGGGACGCACAGATACGCAGTATTTT
>TRBD2|TRBJ2-7|-|TRBV28
CASTRRSSGSPYEQYF
TGTGCCAGCACCCGGAGGTCTAGCGGGAGTCCCTACGAGCAGTACTTC
>-|TRBJ1-3|-|TRBV2
CASTPRVVGNTIYF
TGTGCCAGCACTCCCAGGGTGGTTGGAAACACCATATATTTT
>-|TRBJ1-1|-|TRBV3-1/TRBV3-2
CASSQGRLREAFF
TGTGCCAGCAGCCAAGGTCGGCTCCGTGAAGCTTTCTTT
>-|TRBJ2-5|-|TRBV6-5
CASRGSIDAQYF
TGTGCCAGCAGGGGAAGCATCGATGCCCAGTACTTC
>TRBD1|TRBJ1-1|-|TRBV19
CASSPTTGAGYTEAFF
TGTGCCAGTAGTCCTACAACAGGGGCCGGGTACACTGAAGCTTTCTTT
>-|TRBJ1-6|-|TRBV27
CASSDGSVRPLHF
TGTGCCAGCAGCGACGGCTCCGTGAGACCCCTCCACTTT
>-|TRBJ1-1|-|TRBV29-1
CSARGVNTEAFF
TGCAGCGCCCGAGGGGTGAACACTGAAGCTTTCTTT
>-|TRBJ1-1|-|TRBV18
CASSPKQGHTEAFF
TGTGCCAGCTCACCGAAACAGGGCCACACTGAAGCTTTCTTT
>TRBD1|TRBJ2-5|once|TRBV7-3
CASSSVGGVETQYF
TGTGCCAGCAGCTCGGTAGGGGGCGTGGAGACCCAGTACTTC
>-|TRBJ2-7|-|TRBV4-3
CASSQGGPREQYF
TGCGCCAGCAGCCAAGGAGGCCCGCGGGAGCAGTACTTC
>-|TRBJ2-3|once|TRBV27
CASSLGYQTTDTQYF
TGTGCCAGCAGTTTGGGCTATCAGACCACAGATACGCAGTATTTT
>TRBD2|TRBJ2-3|-|TRBV3-1/TRBV3-2
CASSHLGGSTDTQYF
TGTGCCAGCAGCCACCTCGGGGGGAGCACAGATACGCAGTATTTT
>TRBD2|TRBJ2-5|-|TRBV2
CASRTSGREETQYF
TGTGCCAGCAGGACTAGCGGGAGGGAGGAGACCCAGTACTTC
>-|TRBJ2-2|-|TRBV18
CASSPTRMNTGELFF
TGTGCCAGCTCTCCGACCCGTATGAACACCGGGGAGCTGTTTTTT
>TRBD1|TRBJ1-5|once|TRBV28
CASSSGQGYGQPQHF
TGTGCCAGCAGTTCGGGACAGGGGTATGGTCAGCCCCAGCATTTT